The source of this T cell receptor beta chain is a study of T cells in Graves' hyperthyroidism and ophthalmopathy. What was amplified from RNA transcripts were TCR beta CDR3 regions. When the TCR CDR3 underwent first-round RT-PCR, the HTBI primer set was used. TCRdb called the multiplex PCR reads again in MiXCR, with one record for every CDR3 protein. The sample yields about 620,000 distinct CDR3 sequences, 15% to 20% seen once. Germline values: CDR1 MNHNS, CDR2 SASEGT. The CDR3 is made up of 16 amino acids. This clonotype has just a few counts. One end of the junction does not line up with germline, which may come from a read error.

This sequence originates from a woman in her twenties or thirties with Graves' hyperthyroidism. The chain employs TRBV6-1 and TRBJ2-5; D is tentatively TRBD1 or TRBD2 (5 bases each). Source material: blood. The CDR3 reads CASSPSPGRTQGTQYF. In DNA, the CDR3 is TGTGCCAGCAGTCCCAGCCCGGGACGGACTCAAGGGACCCAGTACTTC.